The rows below give T cell receptor beta chains drawn from one sample of a study of cytomegalovirus exposure and HLA in healthy donors. Libraries were prepared by immunoSEQ multiplex PCR; TCRdb keeps only in-frame clonotypes and omits some of them. Altogether roughly 120,000 clones are present, around two thirds being singletons, with the ten largest covering over 8.5%. The sample consisted of PBMCs. All receptors come from a middle-aged woman in good health and CMV-seropositive. Each CDR3 is given with its conserved first and last residue. The D gene is left open where the match is weak. Clone size is given for some rows only: seen once, a few or many times, or a class if the clone is expanded.

cdr3_aa: CASSLTPGLLSYEQYF
cdr3_nt: TGTGCCAGCAGCTTAACCCCGGGACTTCTCTCCTACGAGCAGTACTTC
v_call: TRBV7-2
j_call: TRBJ2-7
clone_size: .
d_call: .

cdr3_aa: CASSAGLASYNEQFF
cdr3_nt: TGTGCCAGCAGTGCCGGACTAGCGTCCTACAATGAGCAGTTCTTC
v_call: TRBV2
j_call: TRBJ2-1
clone_size: few
d_call: TRBD2

cdr3_aa: CASSSIGTAISQETQYF
cdr3_nt: TGTGCCAGCAGCTCCATAGGGACAGCGATTTCCCAAGAGACCCAGTACTTC
v_call: TRBV7-2
j_call: TRBJ2-5
clone_size: .
d_call: TRBD1

cdr3_aa: CASSHDSLGGGRGNIQYF
cdr3_nt: TGTGCCAGCAGCCACGACTCTTTAGGGGGAGGGCGTGGGAACATTCAGTACTTC
v_call: TRBV4-2
j_call: TRBJ2-4
clone_size: .
d_call: .

cdr3_aa: CASSFGTEAFF
cdr3_nt: TGTGCCAGCAGTTTCGGGACTGAAGCTTTCTTT
v_call: TRBV27
j_call: TRBJ1-1
clone_size: .
d_call: .

cdr3_aa: CASSDGPNGYEQYF
cdr3_nt: TGTGCCAGCAGTGACGGTCCAAACGGCTACGAGCAGTACTTC
v_call: TRBV6-1
j_call: TRBJ2-7
clone_size: .
d_call: .

cdr3_aa: CASSQDSVAQYF
cdr3_nt: TGCGCCAGCAGCCAAGATTCGGTAGCGCAGTATTTT
v_call: TRBV4-3
j_call: TRBJ2-3
clone_size: .
d_call: .

cdr3_aa: CASSLASGYNEQFF
cdr3_nt: TGTGCCAGCAGCTTGGCTAGCGGCTACAATGAGCAGTTCTTC
v_call: TRBV7-3
j_call: TRBJ2-1
clone_size: few
d_call: TRBD2

cdr3_aa: CASSFPRSTGGKMNTEAFF
cdr3_nt: TGTGCCAGCAGCTTCCCCCGAAGTACAGGGGGCAAGATGAACACTGAAGCTTTCTTT
v_call: TRBV5-8
j_call: TRBJ1-1
clone_size: .
d_call: TRBD1

cdr3_aa: CASSTPGQGLTGQYF
cdr3_nt: TGTGCCAGCAGCACACCGGGACAGGGGTTGACGGGCCAGTACTTC
v_call: TRBV7-2
j_call: TRBJ2-5
clone_size: .
d_call: TRBD1

cdr3_aa: CASSPLLAGGGELFF
cdr3_nt: TGTGCCAGCAGCCCGCTACTAGCGGGAGGCGGGGAGCTGTTTTTT
v_call: TRBV5-4
j_call: TRBJ2-2
clone_size: once
d_call: TRBD2

cdr3_aa: CASSPGVAVKTGELFF
cdr3_nt: TGTGCCAGCAGCCCCGGCGTGGCGGTTAAGACCGGGGAGCTGTTTTTT
v_call: TRBV9
j_call: TRBJ2-2
clone_size: few
d_call: .

cdr3_aa: CASGLSEQFF
cdr3_nt: TGTGCCAGCGGGCTATCTGAGCAGTTCTTC
v_call: TRBV6-5
j_call: TRBJ2-1
clone_size: .
d_call: .

cdr3_aa: CASRRTRGKREETQYF
cdr3_nt: TGTGCCAGCAGGAGGACCCGGGGGAAGAGGGAAGAGACCCAGTACTTC
v_call: TRBV11-2
j_call: TRBJ2-5
clone_size: .
d_call: .

cdr3_aa: CASSLGTGQGDQPQHF
cdr3_nt: TGTGCCAGCAGCTTGGGAACCGGACAGGGGGATCAGCCCCAGCATTTT
v_call: TRBV5-6
j_call: TRBJ1-5
clone_size: .
d_call: TRBD1

cdr3_aa: CAISPGQAAYGYTF
cdr3_nt: TGTGCCATCAGCCCAGGACAGGCGGCCTATGGCTACACCTTC
v_call: TRBV10-3
j_call: TRBJ1-2
clone_size: .
d_call: TRBD1

cdr3_aa: CASSLSNGPRETQYF
cdr3_nt: TGTGCCAGCAGTTTATCTAACGGCCCGCGGGAGACCCAGTACTTC
v_call: TRBV27
j_call: TRBJ2-5
clone_size: .
d_call: .

cdr3_aa: CASSWDRGADTQYF
cdr3_nt: TGTGCCAGCAGCTGGGACAGGGGCGCAGATACGCAGTATTTT
v_call: TRBV7-6
j_call: TRBJ2-3
clone_size: once
d_call: TRBD1

cdr3_aa: CASSLDLNPRQETQYF
cdr3_nt: TGTGCCAGCAGCCTAGACCTTAATCCACGCCAAGAGACCCAGTACTTC
v_call: TRBV5-4
j_call: TRBJ2-5
clone_size: .
d_call: .

cdr3_aa: CASSPQVAGDEQFF
cdr3_nt: TGTGCCAGCAGCCCCCAAGTAGCGGGCGATGAGCAGTTCTTC
v_call: TRBV11-2
j_call: TRBJ2-1
clone_size: .
d_call: TRBD2

cdr3_aa: CASSPVGQMNTEAFF
cdr3_nt: TGCGCCAGCAGCCCGGTGGGACAGATGAACACTGAAGCTTTCTTT
v_call: TRBV5-1
j_call: TRBJ1-1
clone_size: .
d_call: TRBD1

cdr3_aa: CASSSGTDPYGYTF
cdr3_nt: TGTGCCAGCAGCTCCGGGACAGACCCCTATGGCTACACCTTC
v_call: TRBV7-9
j_call: TRBJ1-2
clone_size: .
d_call: TRBD1

cdr3_aa: CASSRTRLAGIEQYF
cdr3_nt: TGTGCCAGCAGTCGAACACGACTAGCGGGAATCGAGCAGTACTTC
v_call: TRBV28
j_call: TRBJ2-7
clone_size: once
d_call: TRBD2

cdr3_aa: CASSPSGLAGYPDTQYF
cdr3_nt: TGTGCCAGCAGCCCCTCGGGACTAGCGGGATACCCAGATACGCAGTATTTT
v_call: TRBV9
j_call: TRBJ2-3
clone_size: .
d_call: TRBD2

cdr3_aa: CASRTSGRDAQYF
cdr3_nt: TGTGCCAGCAGGACTAGCGGGAGAGACGCGCAGTACTTC
v_call: TRBV6-1
j_call: TRBJ2-5
clone_size: .
d_call: TRBD2

cdr3_aa: CASSYSSGFPEAFF
cdr3_nt: TGTGCCAGCAGTTACTCATCCGGGTTTCCTGAAGCTTTCTTT
v_call: TRBV6-6
j_call: TRBJ1-1
clone_size: .
d_call: .

cdr3_aa: CASSFQGGGGELFF
cdr3_nt: TGTGCCAGCAGCTTTCAGGGGGGAGGCGGGGAGCTGTTTTTT
v_call: TRBV5-6
j_call: TRBJ2-2
clone_size: .
d_call: .

cdr3_aa: CASSSDMNTEAFF
cdr3_nt: TGCGCCAGCAGCTCAGACATGAACACTGAAGCTTTCTTT
v_call: TRBV5-1
j_call: TRBJ1-1
clone_size: .
d_call: .

cdr3_aa: CSVRGGLLGPNEQYF
cdr3_nt: TGCAGCGTGAGGGGGGGACTATTGGGCCCCAACGAGCAGTACTTC
v_call: TRBV29-1
j_call: TRBJ2-7
clone_size: .
d_call: .

cdr3_aa: CASTVNSGTIYNEQFF
cdr3_nt: TGTGCCAGCACCGTAAATAGCGGGACTATCTACAATGAGCAGTTCTTC
v_call: TRBV7-2
j_call: TRBJ2-1
clone_size: .
d_call: TRBD2

cdr3_aa: CASSSGQGAYEQFF
cdr3_nt: TGTGCCAGCAGCTCGGGACAGGGGGCCTATGAGCAGTTCTTC
v_call: TRBV5-4
j_call: TRBJ2-1
clone_size: .
d_call: TRBD1

cdr3_aa: CASRQGAYGYTF
cdr3_nt: TGTGCCAGCAGACAGGGTGCCTATGGCTACACCTTC
v_call: TRBV6-5
j_call: TRBJ1-2
clone_size: .
d_call: .

cdr3_aa: CASSLDQNNEQFF
cdr3_nt: TGCGCCAGCAGCTTGGATCAGAACAATGAGCAGTTCTTC
v_call: TRBV5-1
j_call: TRBJ2-1
clone_size: .
d_call: .

cdr3_aa: CASSVAGGEYNEQFF
cdr3_nt: TGTGCCAGCAGCGTAGCTGGAGGCGAATACAATGAGCAGTTCTTC
v_call: TRBV9
j_call: TRBJ2-1
clone_size: .
d_call: .

cdr3_aa: CASSSQWSSGNTIYF
cdr3_nt: TGTGCCAGCAGCTCCCAGTGGTCCTCTGGAAACACCATATATTTT
v_call: TRBV7-9
j_call: TRBJ1-3
clone_size: .
d_call: .

cdr3_aa: CSVALGTSDEQYF
cdr3_nt: TGCAGCGTGGCGCTCGGGACTAGCGACGAGCAGTACTTC
v_call: TRBV29-1
j_call: TRBJ2-7
clone_size: .
d_call: TRBD2

cdr3_aa: CASSYIETGGVQGQYF
cdr3_nt: TGCGCCAGCAGCTATATAGAGACAGGGGGCGTTCAAGGCCAGTACTTC
v_call: TRBV5-1
j_call: TRBJ2-5
clone_size: once
d_call: TRBD1

cdr3_aa: CASSLGLARNEQFF
cdr3_nt: TGTGCCAGCAGCCTGGGACTAGCTAGGAATGAGCAGTTCTTC
v_call: TRBV5-8
j_call: TRBJ2-1
clone_size: few
d_call: TRBD2

cdr3_aa: CASSIMGQSSYEQYF
cdr3_nt: TGTGCCAGTAGTATTATGGGGCAATCGTCCTACGAGCAGTACTTC
v_call: TRBV19
j_call: TRBJ2-7
clone_size: few
d_call: .

cdr3_aa: CAYRTEESYEQYF
cdr3_nt: TGTGCCTACAGGACAGAAGAGAGCTACGAGCAGTACTTC
v_call: TRBV30
j_call: TRBJ2-7
clone_size: .
d_call: .

cdr3_aa: CASLGTSGRLEQFF
cdr3_nt: TGTGCCAGCCTCGGGACTAGCGGGAGGCTTGAGCAGTTCTTC
v_call: TRBV2
j_call: TRBJ2-1
clone_size: few
d_call: TRBD2

cdr3_aa: CASGFIRLAGGPSDNEQFF
cdr3_nt: TGTGCTAGTGGTTTTATTAGGCTAGCGGGAGGGCCCTCCGACAATGAGCAGTTCTTC
v_call: TRBV12-5
j_call: TRBJ2-1
clone_size: .
d_call: TRBD2

cdr3_aa: CASSSGAWNTEAFF
cdr3_nt: TGTGCCAGCAGCTCAGGGGCTTGGAACACTGAAGCTTTCTTT
v_call: TRBV7-3
j_call: TRBJ1-1
clone_size: few
d_call: .

cdr3_aa: CASSLRGYQETQYF
cdr3_nt: TGTGCCAGCAGTCTCAGAGGTTACCAAGAGACCCAGTACTTC
v_call: TRBV28
j_call: TRBJ2-5
clone_size: .
d_call: .